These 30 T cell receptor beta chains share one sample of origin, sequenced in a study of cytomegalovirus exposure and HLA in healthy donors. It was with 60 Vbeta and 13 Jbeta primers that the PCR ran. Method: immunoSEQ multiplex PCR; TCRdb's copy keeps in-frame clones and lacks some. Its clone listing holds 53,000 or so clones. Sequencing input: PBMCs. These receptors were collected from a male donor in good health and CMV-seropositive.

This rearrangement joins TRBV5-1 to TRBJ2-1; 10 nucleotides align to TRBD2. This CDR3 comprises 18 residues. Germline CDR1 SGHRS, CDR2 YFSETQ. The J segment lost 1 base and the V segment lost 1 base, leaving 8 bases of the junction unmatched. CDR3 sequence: CASSLSSGGLGSYNEQFF. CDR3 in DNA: TGCGCCAGCAGCTTGTCTAGCGGGGGCCTAGGTTCCTACAATGAGCAGTTCTTC.

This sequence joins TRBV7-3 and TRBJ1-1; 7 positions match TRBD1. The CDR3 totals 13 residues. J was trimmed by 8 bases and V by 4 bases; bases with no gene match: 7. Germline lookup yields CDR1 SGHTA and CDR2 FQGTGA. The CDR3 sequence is CASSSHSGGEAFF. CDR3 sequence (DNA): TGTGCCAGCAGCTCGCATTCAGGGGGGGAAGCTTTCTTT.

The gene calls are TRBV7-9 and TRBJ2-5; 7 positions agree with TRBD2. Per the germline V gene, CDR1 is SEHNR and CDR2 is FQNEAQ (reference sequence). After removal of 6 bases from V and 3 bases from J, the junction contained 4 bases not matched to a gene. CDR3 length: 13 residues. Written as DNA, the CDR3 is TGTGCCAGCAGAAGGGGAGGGGAAGAGACCCAGTACTTC. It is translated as CASRRGGEETQYF.

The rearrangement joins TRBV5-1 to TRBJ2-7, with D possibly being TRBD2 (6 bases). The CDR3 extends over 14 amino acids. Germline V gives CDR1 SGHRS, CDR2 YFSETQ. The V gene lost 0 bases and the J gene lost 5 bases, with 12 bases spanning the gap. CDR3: CASSLELAYHEQYF. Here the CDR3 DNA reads TGCGCCAGCAGCTTGGAACTAGCTTACCACGAGCAGTACTTC.

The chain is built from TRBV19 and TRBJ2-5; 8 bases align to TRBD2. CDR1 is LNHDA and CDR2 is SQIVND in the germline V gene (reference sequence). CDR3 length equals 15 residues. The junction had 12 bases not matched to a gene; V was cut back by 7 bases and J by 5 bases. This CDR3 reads CASTMRGALGETQYF. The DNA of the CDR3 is TGTGCCAGTACCATGCGGGGGGCCCTCGGGGAGACCCAGTACTTC.

The CDR3 reads CASSLRPGTGAFF. In nucleotides, the CDR3 is TGTGCCAGCAGTTTACGCCCGGGTACTGGCGCTTTCTTT. V and J are TRBV28 and TRBJ1-1, with D unclear. V was shortened by 2 bases and J by 11 bases, with 15 bases between the two germline ends. The CDR3 spans 13 residues. CDR1 MDHEN and CDR2 SYDVKM come from the germline V gene.

The CDR3 DNA is TGTGCCAGTAAAACTAGCCCGACATCTCTCGATGGCTACACCTTC. Translated, it gives CASKTSPTSLDGYTF. The chain joins TRBV19 to TRBJ1-2; unclear D gene. Germline values: CDR1 LNHDA, CDR2 SQIVND (reference sequence). The CDR3 is 15 amino acids. The V end lost 7 bases, the J end lost 6 bases, and 21 bases lay between the germline ends.

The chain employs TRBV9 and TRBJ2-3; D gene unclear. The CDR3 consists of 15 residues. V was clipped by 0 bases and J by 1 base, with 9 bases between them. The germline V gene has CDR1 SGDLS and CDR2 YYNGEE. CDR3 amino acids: CASSVDGSGTDTQYF. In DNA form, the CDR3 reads TGTGCCAGCAGCGTAGATGGTAGTGGCACAGATACGCAGTATTTT.

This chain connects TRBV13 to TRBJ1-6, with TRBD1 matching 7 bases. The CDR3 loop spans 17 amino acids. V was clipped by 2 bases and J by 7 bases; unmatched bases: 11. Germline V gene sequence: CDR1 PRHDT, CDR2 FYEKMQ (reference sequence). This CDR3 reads CASSLLQVRDSNSPLHF. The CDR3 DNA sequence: TGTGCCAGCAGCTTACTTCAAGTAAGGGACAGCAATTCACCCCTCCACTTT.

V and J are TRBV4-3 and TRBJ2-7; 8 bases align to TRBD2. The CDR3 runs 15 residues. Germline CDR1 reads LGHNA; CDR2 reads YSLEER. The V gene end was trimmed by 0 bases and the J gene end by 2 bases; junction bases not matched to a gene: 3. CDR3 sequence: CASSQEWTSPYEQYF. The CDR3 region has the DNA TGCGCCAGCAGCCAAGAATGGACTAGCCCCTACGAGCAGTACTTC.

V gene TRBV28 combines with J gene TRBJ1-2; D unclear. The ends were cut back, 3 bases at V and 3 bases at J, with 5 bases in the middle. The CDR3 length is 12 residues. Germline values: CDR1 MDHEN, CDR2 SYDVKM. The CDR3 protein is CASSLADYGYTF. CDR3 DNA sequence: TGTGCCAGCAGTTTGGCAGACTATGGCTACACCTTC.

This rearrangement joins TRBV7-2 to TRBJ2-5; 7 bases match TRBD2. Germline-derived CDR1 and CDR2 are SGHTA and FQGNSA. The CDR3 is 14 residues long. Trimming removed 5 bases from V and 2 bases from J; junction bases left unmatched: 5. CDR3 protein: CASSRFGGQETQYF. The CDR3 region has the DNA TGTGCCAGCAGCCGCTTCGGGGGGCAAGAGACCCAGTACTTC.

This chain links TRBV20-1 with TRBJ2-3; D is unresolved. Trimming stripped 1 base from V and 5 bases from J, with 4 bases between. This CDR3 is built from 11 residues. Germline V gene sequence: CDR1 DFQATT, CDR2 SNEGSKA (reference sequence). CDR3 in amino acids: CSARVRDTQYF. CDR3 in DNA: TGCAGTGCTAGAGTGCGAGATACGCAGTATTTT.

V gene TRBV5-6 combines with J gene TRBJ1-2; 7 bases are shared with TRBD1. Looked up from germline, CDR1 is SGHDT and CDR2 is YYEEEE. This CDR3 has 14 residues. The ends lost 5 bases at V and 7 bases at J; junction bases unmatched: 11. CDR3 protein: CASSYMTGSSGYTF. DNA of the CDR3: TGTGCCAGCAGTTATATGACAGGGTCGAGTGGCTACACCTTC.

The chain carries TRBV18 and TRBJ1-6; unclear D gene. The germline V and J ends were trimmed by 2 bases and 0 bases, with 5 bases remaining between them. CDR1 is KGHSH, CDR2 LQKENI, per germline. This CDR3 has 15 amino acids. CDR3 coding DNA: TGTGCCAGCTCACCAGCGGGCTCCTATAATTCACCCCTCCACTTT. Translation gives CASSPAGSYNSPLHF.

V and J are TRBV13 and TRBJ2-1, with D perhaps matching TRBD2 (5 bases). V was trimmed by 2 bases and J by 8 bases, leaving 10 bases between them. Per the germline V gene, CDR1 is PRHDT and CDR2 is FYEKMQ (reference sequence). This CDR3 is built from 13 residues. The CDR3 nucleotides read TGTGCCAGCAGCTTACTTCTAGCCCATGAGCAGTTCTTC. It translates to CASSLLLAHEQFF.

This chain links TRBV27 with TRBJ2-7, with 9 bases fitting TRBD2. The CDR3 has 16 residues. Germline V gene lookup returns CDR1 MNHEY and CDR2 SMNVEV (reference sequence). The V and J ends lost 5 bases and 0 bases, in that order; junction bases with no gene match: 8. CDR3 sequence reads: CASSPIAGAASYEQYF. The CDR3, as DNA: TGTGCCAGCAGTCCCATAGCGGGAGCTGCCTCCTACGAGCAGTACTTC.

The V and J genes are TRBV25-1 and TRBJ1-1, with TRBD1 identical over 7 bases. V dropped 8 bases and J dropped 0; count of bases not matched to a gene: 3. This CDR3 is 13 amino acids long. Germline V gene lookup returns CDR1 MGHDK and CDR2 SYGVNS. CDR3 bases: TGTGCCAGCGCACAGGGGTTGAACACTGAAGCTTTCTTT. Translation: CASAQGLNTEAFF.

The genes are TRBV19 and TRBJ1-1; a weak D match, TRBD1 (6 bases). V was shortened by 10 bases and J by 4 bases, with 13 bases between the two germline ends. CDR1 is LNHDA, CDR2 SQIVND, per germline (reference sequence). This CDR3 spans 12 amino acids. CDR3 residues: CAILRGGTEAFF. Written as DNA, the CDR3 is TGTGCCATTTTAAGAGGGGGCACTGAAGCTTTCTTT.

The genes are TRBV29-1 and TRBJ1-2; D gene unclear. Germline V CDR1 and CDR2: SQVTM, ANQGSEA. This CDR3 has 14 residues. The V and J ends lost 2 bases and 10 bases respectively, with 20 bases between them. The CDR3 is CSVEPPGRRLLYTF. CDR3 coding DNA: TGCAGCGTTGAACCCCCGGGGAGACGGCTCCTCTACACCTTC. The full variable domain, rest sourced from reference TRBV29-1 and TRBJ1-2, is SAVISQKPSRDICQRGTSLTIQCQVDSQVTMMFWYRQQPGQSLTLIATANQGSEATYESGFVIDKFPISRPNLTFSTLTVSNMSPEDSSIYLCSVEPPGRRLLYTFGSGTRLTVV.

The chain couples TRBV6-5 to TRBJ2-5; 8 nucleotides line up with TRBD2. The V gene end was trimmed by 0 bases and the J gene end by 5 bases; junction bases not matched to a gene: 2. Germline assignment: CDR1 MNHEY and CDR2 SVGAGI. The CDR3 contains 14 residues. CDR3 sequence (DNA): TGTGCCAGCAGTTACTCGGCTAGCGGGGAGACCCAGTACTTC. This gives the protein CASSYSASGETQYF.

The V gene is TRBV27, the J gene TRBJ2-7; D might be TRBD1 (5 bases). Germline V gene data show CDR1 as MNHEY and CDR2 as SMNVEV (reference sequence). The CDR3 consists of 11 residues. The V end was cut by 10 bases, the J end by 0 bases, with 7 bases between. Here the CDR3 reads CATGYSYEQYF. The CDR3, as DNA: TGTGCCACAGGGTACTCCTACGAGCAGTACTTC.

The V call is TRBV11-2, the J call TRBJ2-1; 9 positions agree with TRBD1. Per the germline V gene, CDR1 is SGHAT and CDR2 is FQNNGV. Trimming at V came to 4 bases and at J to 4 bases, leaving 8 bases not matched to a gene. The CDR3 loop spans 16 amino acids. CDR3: CASSSRTGVPYNEQFF. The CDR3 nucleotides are TGTGCCAGCAGCTCACGGACAGGGGTACCTTACAATGAGCAGTTCTTC.

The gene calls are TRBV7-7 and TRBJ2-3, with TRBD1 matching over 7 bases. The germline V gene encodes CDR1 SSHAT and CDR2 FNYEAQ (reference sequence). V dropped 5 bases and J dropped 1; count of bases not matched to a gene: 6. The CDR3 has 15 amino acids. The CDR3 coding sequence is TGTGCCAGCAGCCCAGGGGGATGGGGCACAGATACGCAGTATTTT. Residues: CASSPGGWGTDTQYF.

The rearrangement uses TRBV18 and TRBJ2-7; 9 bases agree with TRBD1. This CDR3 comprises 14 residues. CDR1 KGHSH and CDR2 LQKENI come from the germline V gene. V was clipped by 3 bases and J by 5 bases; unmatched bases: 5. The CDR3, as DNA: TGTGCCAGCTCACCTCCGGGACAGGGAAACGAGCAGTACTTC. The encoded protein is CASSPPGQGNEQYF.

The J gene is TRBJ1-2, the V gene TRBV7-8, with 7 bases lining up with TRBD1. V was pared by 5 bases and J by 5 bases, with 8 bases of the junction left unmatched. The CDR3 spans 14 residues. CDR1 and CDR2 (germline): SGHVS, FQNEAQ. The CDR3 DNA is TGTGCCAGCAGCCGACGCGACAGGGATTATGGCTACACCTTC. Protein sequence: CASSRRDRDYGYTF.

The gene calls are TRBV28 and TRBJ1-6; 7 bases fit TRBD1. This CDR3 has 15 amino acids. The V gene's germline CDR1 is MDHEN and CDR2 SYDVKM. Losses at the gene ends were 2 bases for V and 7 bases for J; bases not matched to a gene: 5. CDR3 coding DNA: TGTGCCAGCAGTTTAATCTACAGGGGAAATTCACCCCTCCACTTT. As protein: CASSLIYRGNSPLHF.

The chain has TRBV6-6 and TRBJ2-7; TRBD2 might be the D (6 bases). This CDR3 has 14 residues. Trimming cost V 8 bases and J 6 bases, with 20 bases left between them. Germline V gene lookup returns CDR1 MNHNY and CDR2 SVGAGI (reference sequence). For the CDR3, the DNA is TGTGCCAGCCTTTATGCCCTGGGGCGGGGCGAGCAGTACTTC. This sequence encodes CASLYALGRGEQYF.

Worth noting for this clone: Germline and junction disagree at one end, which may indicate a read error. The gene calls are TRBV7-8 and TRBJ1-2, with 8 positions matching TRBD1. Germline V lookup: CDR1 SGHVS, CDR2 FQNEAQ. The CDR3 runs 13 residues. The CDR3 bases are TGTGCCGGCAGCCCAGGGGGCGCGGGAGGCTACACCTTC. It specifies CAGSPGGAGGYTF. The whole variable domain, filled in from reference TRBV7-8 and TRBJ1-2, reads GAGVSQSPRYKVAKRGQDVALRCDPISGHVSLFWYQQALGQGPEFLTYFQNEAQLDKSGLPSDRFFAERPEGSVSTLKIQRTQQEDSAVYLCAGSPGGAGGYTFGSGTRLTVV.

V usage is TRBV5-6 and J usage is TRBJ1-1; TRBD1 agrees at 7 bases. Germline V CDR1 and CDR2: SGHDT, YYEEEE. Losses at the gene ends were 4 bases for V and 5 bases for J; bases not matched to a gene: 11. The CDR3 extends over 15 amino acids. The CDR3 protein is CASSRPTGEWTEAFF. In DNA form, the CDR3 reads TGTGCCAGCAGCCGACCTACAGGGGAATGGACTGAAGCTTTCTTT.